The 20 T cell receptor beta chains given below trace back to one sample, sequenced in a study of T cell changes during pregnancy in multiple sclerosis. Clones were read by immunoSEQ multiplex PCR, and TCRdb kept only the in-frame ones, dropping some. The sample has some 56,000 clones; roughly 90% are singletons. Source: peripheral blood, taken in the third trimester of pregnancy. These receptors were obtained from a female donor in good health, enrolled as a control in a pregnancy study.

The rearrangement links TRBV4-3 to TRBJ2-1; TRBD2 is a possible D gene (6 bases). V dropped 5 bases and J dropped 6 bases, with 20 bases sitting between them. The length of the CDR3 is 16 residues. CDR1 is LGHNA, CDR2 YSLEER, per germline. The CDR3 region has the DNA TGCGCCAGCAGCAGAGTACCCGGGAGAGAGGGCAATGAGCAGTTCTTC. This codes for CASSRVPGREGNEQFF.

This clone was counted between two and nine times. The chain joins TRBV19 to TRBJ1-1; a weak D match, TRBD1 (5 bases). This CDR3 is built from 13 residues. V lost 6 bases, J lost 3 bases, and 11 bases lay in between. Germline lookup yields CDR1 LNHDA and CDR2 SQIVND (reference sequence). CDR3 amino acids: CASSSTGDTEAFF. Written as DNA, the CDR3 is TGTGCCAGTAGCTCGACGGGGGACACTGAAGCTTTCTTT.

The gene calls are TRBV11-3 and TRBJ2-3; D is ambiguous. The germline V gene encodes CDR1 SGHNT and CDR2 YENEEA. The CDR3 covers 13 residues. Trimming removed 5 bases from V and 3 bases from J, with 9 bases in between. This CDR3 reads CASSPPLTDTQYF. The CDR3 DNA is TGTGCCAGCAGCCCTCCCTTGACAGATACGCAGTATTTT.

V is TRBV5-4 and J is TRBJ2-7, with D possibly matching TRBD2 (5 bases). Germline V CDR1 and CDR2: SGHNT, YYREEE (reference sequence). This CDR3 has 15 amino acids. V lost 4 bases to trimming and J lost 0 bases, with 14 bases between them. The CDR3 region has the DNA TGTGCCAGCAGCCCCCCGGGATTCAGCTCCTACGAGCAGTACTTC. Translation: CASSPPGFSSYEQYF. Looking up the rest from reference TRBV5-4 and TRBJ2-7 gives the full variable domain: ETGVTQSPTHLIKTRGQQVTLRCSSQSGHNTVSWYQQALGQGPQFIFQYYREEENGRGNFPPRFSGLQFPNYSSELNVNALELDDSALYLCASSPPGFSSYEQYFGPGTRLTVT.

Here the CDR3 DNA reads TGTGCCAGTAGTATACCGGGACACCTGAACACTGAAGCTTTCTTT. This encodes CASSIPGHLNTEAFF. The chain links TRBV19 to TRBJ1-1; tentative D call: TRBD1 (6 bases). The CDR3 sequence is 15 residues long. The V end was cut by 2 bases, the J end by 0 bases, with 10 bases between. Germline assignment: CDR1 LNHDA and CDR2 SQIVND (reference sequence).

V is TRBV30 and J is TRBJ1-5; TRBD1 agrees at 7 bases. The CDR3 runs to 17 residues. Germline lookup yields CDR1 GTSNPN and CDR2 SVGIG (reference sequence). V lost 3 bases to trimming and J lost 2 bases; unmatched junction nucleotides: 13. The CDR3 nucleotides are TGTGCCTGGAGCGCACTGGGGGACGGGACAGGCAATCAGCCCCAGCATTTT. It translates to CAWSALGDGTGNQPQHF.

The CDR3 here is CASSFQKETQYF. The DNA for the CDR3 is TGTGCCAGCAGCTTCCAGAAAGAGACCCAGTACTTC. This chain links TRBV7-9 with TRBJ2-5; D is unresolved. Germline CDR1 is SEHNR and CDR2 is FQNEAQ (reference sequence). Trimming removed 3 bases from V and 3 bases from J, with 5 bases in between. The CDR3 length is 12 residues.

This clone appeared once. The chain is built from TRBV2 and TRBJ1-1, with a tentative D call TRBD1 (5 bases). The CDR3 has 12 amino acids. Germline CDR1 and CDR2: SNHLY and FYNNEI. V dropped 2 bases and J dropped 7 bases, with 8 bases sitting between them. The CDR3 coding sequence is TGTGCCAGCAGTGAACAAGGACATGAAGCTTTCTTT. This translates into CASSEQGHEAFF.

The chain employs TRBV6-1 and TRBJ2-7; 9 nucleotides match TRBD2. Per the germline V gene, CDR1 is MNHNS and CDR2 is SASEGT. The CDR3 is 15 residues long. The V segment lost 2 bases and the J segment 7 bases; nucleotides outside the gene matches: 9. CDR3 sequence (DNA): TGTGCCAGCAGTGAATCGGCGGGAGGGCCGGAAGAGCAGTACTTC. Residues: CASSESAGGPEEQYF.

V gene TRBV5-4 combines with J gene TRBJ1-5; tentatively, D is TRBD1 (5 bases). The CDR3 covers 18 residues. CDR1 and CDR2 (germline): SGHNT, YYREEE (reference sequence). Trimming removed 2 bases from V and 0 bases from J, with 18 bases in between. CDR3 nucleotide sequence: TGTGCCAGCAGCTTATGGGGCATTGACCCTTATAGCAATCAGCCCCAGCATTTT. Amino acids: CASSLWGIDPYSNQPQHF.

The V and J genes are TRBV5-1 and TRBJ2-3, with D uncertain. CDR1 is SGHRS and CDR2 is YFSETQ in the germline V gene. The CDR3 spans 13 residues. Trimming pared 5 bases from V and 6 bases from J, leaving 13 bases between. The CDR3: CASRLMVEDTQYF. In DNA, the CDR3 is TGCGCCAGCAGACTCATGGTTGAGGATACGCAGTATTTT. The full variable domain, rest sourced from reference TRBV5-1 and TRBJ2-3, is KAGVTQTPRYLIKTRGQQVTLSCSPISGHRSVSWYQQTPGQGLQFLFEYFSETQRNKGNFPGRFSGRQFSNSRSEMNVSTLELGDSALYLCASRLMVEDTQYFGPGTRLTVL.

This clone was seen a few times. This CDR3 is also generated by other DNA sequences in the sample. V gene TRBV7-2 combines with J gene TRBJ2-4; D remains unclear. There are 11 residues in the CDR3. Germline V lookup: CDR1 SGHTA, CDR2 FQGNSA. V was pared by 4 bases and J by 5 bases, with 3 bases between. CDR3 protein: CASSSENIQYF. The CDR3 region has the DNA TGTGCCAGCAGCTCTGAAAACATTCAGTACTTC.

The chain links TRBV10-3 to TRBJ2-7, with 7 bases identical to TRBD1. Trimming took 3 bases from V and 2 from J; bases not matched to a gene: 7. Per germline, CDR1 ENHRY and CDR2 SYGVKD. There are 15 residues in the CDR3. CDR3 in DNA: TGTGCCATCAGTGAAGAGACAGGGCAAGCCTACGAGCAGTACTTC. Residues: CAISEETGQAYEQYF.

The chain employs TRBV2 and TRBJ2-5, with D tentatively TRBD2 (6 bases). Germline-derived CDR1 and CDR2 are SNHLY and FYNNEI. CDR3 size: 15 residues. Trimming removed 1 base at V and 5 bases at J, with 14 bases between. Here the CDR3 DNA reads TGTGCCAGCAGTGAAGGGAGCGCCGGAGGGGAGACCCAGTACTTC. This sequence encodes CASSEGSAGGETQYF.

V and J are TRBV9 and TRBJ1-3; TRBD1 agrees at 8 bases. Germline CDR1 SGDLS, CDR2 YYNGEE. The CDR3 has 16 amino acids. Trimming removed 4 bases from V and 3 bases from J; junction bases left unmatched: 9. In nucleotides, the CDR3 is TGTGCCAGCAGCCCTTCAGGGGGCGCCGATGGAAACACCATATATTTT. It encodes CASSPSGGADGNTIYF.

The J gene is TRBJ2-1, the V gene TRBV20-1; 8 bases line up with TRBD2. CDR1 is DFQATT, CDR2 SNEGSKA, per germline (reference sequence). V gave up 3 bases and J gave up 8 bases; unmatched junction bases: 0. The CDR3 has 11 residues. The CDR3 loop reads CSASGRDEQFF. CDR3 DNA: TGCAGTGCTAGCGGGAGGGATGAGCAGTTCTTC.

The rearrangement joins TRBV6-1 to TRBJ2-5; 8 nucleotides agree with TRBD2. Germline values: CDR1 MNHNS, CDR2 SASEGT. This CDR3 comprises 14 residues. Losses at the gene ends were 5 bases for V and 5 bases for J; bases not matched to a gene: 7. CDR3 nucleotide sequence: TGTGCCAGCAGTCGAGGACTAGCTGGCGAGACCCAGTACTTC. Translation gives CASSRGLAGETQYF.

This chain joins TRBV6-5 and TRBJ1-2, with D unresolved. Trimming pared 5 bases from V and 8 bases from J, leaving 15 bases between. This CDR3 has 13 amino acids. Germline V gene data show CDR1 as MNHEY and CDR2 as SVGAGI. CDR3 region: CASSRQPRYGYTF. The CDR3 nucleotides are TGTGCCAGCAGTAGACAACCACGCTACGGCTACACCTTC.

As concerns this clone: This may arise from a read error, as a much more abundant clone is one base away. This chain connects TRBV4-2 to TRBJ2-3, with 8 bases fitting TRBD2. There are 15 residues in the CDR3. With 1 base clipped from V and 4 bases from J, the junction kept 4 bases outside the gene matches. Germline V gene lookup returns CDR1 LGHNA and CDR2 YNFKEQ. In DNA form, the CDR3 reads TGTGCCAGCAGCCAAGCGGGGGGGCCCGCAGATACGCAGTATTTT. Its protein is CASSQAGGPADTQYF.

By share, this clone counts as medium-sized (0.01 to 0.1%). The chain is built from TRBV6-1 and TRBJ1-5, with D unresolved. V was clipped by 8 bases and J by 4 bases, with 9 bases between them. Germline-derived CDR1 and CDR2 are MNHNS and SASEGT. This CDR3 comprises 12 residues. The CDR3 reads CASHFRNQPQHF. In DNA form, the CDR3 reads TGTGCCAGCCATTTTCGGAATCAGCCCCAGCATTTT.